These 20 T cell receptor beta chains came from one sample sequenced in a study of cytomegalovirus exposure and HLA in healthy donors. 13 Jbeta primers and 60 Vbeta primers were used for the PCR. The assay was immunoSEQ multiplex PCR, and TCRdb's table has in-frame clones only and misses some. The table shows around 150,000 clones, with roughly 77% occurring only once. Sequencing was done on a sample of PBMCs. Receptors originate from a human donor in good health.

This chain uses TRBV5-6 with TRBJ1-5, with D tentatively TRBD1 (6 bases). This CDR3 has 15 residues. The germline V and J ends were trimmed by 4 bases and 2 bases, with 13 bases remaining between them. The germline V gene encodes CDR1 SGHDT and CDR2 YYEEEE. CDR3 region: CASSKGGMGNQPQHF. As DNA, the CDR3 is TGTGCCAGCAGCAAAGGGGGTATGGGCAATCAGCCCCAGCATTTT.

J is TRBJ2-1 and V is TRBV5-1; a weak D match, TRBD1 (6 bases). Trimming took 4 bases from V and 6 from J, leaving 23 bases between them. The germline CDR1 and CDR2 sequences are SGHRS and YFSETQ. The CDR3 loop spans 17 amino acids. The CDR3 region is CASSRMTGTSTINEQFF. The CDR3 nucleotides read TGCGCCAGCAGCCGAATGACAGGTACGAGTACCATCAATGAGCAGTTCTTC.

The rearrangement joins TRBV13 to TRBJ1-2, with TRBD1 matching 9 bases. Looked up from germline, CDR1 is PRHDT and CDR2 is FYEKMQ (reference sequence). The V gene end was trimmed by 1 base and the J gene end by 7 bases; junction bases not matched to a gene: 4. The CDR3 is made up of 14 amino acids. CDR3 sequence (DNA): TGTGCCAGCAGCTTAGCCACAGGGGGCACTGGCTACACCTTC. The encoded protein is CASSLATGGTGYTF.

The rearrangement links TRBV6-1 to TRBJ1-1; D is undetermined. Germline CDR1 and CDR2: MNHNS and SASEGT. Trimming left V 1 base short and J 1 base short, with 4 bases between. This CDR3 region has 13 residues. This chain's CDR3 is CASSEVRNTEAFF. Here the CDR3 DNA reads TGTGCCAGCAGTGAAGTCAGGAACACTGAAGCTTTCTTT.

This sequence joins TRBV7-9 and TRBJ2-7, with a weak D call TRBD1 (5 bases). Trimming stripped 2 bases from V and 5 bases from J, with 13 bases between. Germline V lookup: CDR1 SEHNR, CDR2 FQNEAQ (reference sequence). This CDR3 has 14 amino acids. The CDR3: CASSLNQGIHEQYF. In DNA, the CDR3 is TGTGCCAGCAGCTTAAACCAGGGCATCCACGAGCAGTACTTC.

This chain connects TRBV4-2 to TRBJ2-1; no firm D call. V lost 1 base to trimming and J lost 3 bases, with 16 bases between them. Germline V gene data show CDR1 as LGHNA and CDR2 as YNFKEQ. The CDR3 covers 17 residues. The CDR3 bases are TGTGCCAGCAGCCAAGTAGCTAAATCCAGCGTCTACAATGAGCAGTTCTTC. It specifies CASSQVAKSSVYNEQFF.

The rearrangement joins TRBV18 to TRBJ1-1, with TRBD1 as a possible D gene (6 bases). CDR3 length: 14 residues. Trimming took 3 bases from V and 0 from J, leaving 8 bases between them. Per the germline V gene, CDR1 is KGHSH and CDR2 is LQKENI. The CDR3 region has the DNA TGTGCCAGCTCACCGGGACAAATGAACACTGAAGCTTTCTTT. It translates to CASSPGQMNTEAFF.

Only a few counts were recorded for this clone. This chain links TRBV30 with TRBJ1-1, with D maybe TRBD1 (5 bases). CDR1 and CDR2 from the germline V gene are GTSNPN and SVGIG (reference sequence). The CDR3 runs to 12 residues. The V and J ends lost 2 bases and 5 bases respectively, with 9 bases between them. CDR3 sequence (DNA): TGTGCCTGGAGTTCCCAGGGTACTGAAGCTTTCTTT. Translated, it gives CAWSSQGTEAFF.

This CDR3 reads CASSSLVGANVLTF. The DNA of the CDR3 is TGTGCCAGCAGTTCCCTAGTTGGGGCCAACGTCCTGACTTTC. The chain recombines TRBV28 with TRBJ2-6, with D unclear. V was cut by 4 bases and J by 3 bases, with 7 bases left in between. In germline, CDR1 is MDHEN, CDR2 SYDVKM. The CDR3 spans 14 residues.

The V gene is TRBV15, the J gene TRBJ1-4, with TRBD1 identical over 8 bases. J was trimmed by 8 bases and V by 6 bases; bases with no gene match: 5. Per germline, CDR1 LNHNV and CDR2 YYDKDF (reference sequence). The CDR3 consists of 13 residues. The CDR3 DNA reads TGTGCCACCAGGGGACAGGCGTCAGAAAAACTGTTTTTT. Residues: CATRGQASEKLFF. The variable domain in full, completed from reference TRBV15 and TRBJ1-4, reads DAMVIQNPRYQVTQFGKPVTLSCSQTLNHNVMYWYQQKSSQAPKLLFHYYDKDFNNEADTPDNFQSRRPNTSFCFLDIRSPGLGDTAMYLCATRGQASEKLFFGSGTQLSVL.

V is TRBV29-1 and J is TRBJ1-1, with 10 bases aligning to TRBD1. This CDR3 spans 13 amino acids. The germline V gene has CDR1 SQVTM and CDR2 ANQGSEA. After removal of 4 bases from V and 5 bases from J, the junction contained 4 bases not matched to a gene. As DNA, the CDR3 is TGCAGCGTTGTTCCGGGACAGGGGACTGAAGCTTTCTTT. Amino acids: CSVVPGQGTEAFF.

DNA for the CDR3: TGTGCCAGCAGCTCGTTGACTAGCGGAATGGATACGCAGTATTTT. This translates into CASSSLTSGMDTQYF. V is TRBV7-7 and J is TRBJ2-3; 9 bases line up with TRBD2. CDR1 SSHAT and CDR2 FNYEAQ come from the germline V gene (reference sequence). After removal of 4 bases from V and 6 bases from J, the junction contained 8 bases not matched to a gene. The CDR3 has 15 amino acids. Combining the CDR3 with reference TRBV7-7 and TRBJ2-3 gives the whole variable domain GAGVSQSPRYKVTKRGQDVTLRCDPISSHATLYWYQQALGQGPEFLTYFNYEAQPDKSGLPSDRFSAERPEGSISTLTIQRTEQRDSAMYRCASSSLTSGMDTQYFGPGTRLTVL.

The rearrangement joins TRBV7-9 to TRBJ2-1, with D perhaps TRBD2 (7 bases). CDR1 is SEHNR and CDR2 is FQNEAQ in the germline V gene (reference sequence). There are 17 residues in the CDR3. Trimming pared 5 bases from V and 6 bases from J, leaving 23 bases between. In DNA, the CDR3 is TGTGCCAGCAGCCCTTACGGCGGGGGCCGCCGGGGCAATGAGCAGTTCTTC. Protein sequence: CASSPYGGGRRGNEQFF.

Written as DNA, the CDR3 is TGTGCCAGCAGCGCCATGGCGGGAGGCGGATACGAGCAGTACTTC. Encoded protein: CASSAMAGGGYEQYF. The chain combines TRBV2 with TRBJ2-7; the match to TRBD2 covers 8 bases. Trimming took 6 bases from V and 4 from J; bases not matched to a gene: 11. The CDR3 consists of 15 residues. Germline lookup yields CDR1 SNHLY and CDR2 FYNNEI.

This chain connects TRBV14 to TRBJ2-2; possible D gene TRBD2, 6 bases. Germline V gene data show CDR1 as SGHDN and CDR2 as FVKESK. V was pared by 4 bases and J by 4 bases, with 13 bases between. The CDR3 runs 15 residues. In DNA, the CDR3 is TGTGCCAGCAGCCCACGAGCGGGTTTCACCGGGGAGCTGTTTTTT. Encoded protein: CASSPRAGFTGELFF.

This clone was detected only a few times. This rearrangement joins TRBV14 to TRBJ2-5, with 11 positions matching TRBD1. Trimming removed 3 bases from V and 3 bases from J; junction bases left unmatched: 6. The CDR3 loop spans 16 amino acids. Germline V gene lookup returns CDR1 SGHDN and CDR2 FVKESK. CDR3 sequence (DNA): TGTGCCAGCAGCCATTGGGGACAGGGGGATAAAGAGACCCAGTACTTC. This encodes CASSHWGQGDKETQYF.

The chain couples TRBV4-3 to TRBJ1-5; weak D call: TRBD1 (6 bases). The CDR3 is 17 amino acids. In germline, CDR1 is LGHNA, CDR2 YSLEER. Between the trimmed V and J ends, which lost 0 bases and 6 bases, there was a span of 18 bases. CDR3 loop: CASSQEWGRNNRQPQHF. CDR3 DNA: TGCGCCAGCAGCCAAGAGTGGGGGCGGAACAATCGTCAGCCCCAGCATTTT.

This chain links TRBV7-6 with TRBJ1-3; D might be TRBD1 (6 bases). The germline V gene encodes CDR1 SGHVS and CDR2 FNYEAQ. Trimming stripped 5 bases from V and 2 bases from J, with 19 bases between. The CDR3 has 17 amino acids. The CDR3 nucleotides are TGTGCCAGCAGCGCCAAGAACAGGGTTTCAGCTGGAAACACCATATATTTT. This encodes CASSAKNRVSAGNTIYF.

DNA for the CDR3: TGTGCCAGCAGCTTGGAACTTGGACGGGGGGGCCGTGACGCCACAGATACGCAGTATTTT. It translates to CASSLELGRGGRDATDTQYF. The chain has TRBV5-4 and TRBJ2-3, with 8 bases aligning to TRBD2. Germline V gene lookup returns CDR1 SGHNT and CDR2 YYREEE (reference sequence). V lost 0 bases to trimming and J lost 2 bases; unmatched junction nucleotides: 17. This CDR3 contains 20 residues.

The V and J genes are TRBV13 and TRBJ2-1; 9 bases match TRBD1. V lost 1 base, J lost 9 bases, and 7 bases stayed unmatched. Germline CDR1 PRHDT, CDR2 FYEKMQ (reference sequence). This CDR3 spans 15 amino acids. The CDR3 DNA is TGTGCCAGCAGCTTAGACAGGGGGCAGGTTGGTGAGCAGTTCTTC. This translates into CASSLDRGQVGEQFF. The full variable domain, completed using reference TRBV13 and TRBJ2-1, is AAGVIQSPRHLIKEKRETATLKCYPIPRHDTVYWYQQGPGQDPQFLISFYEKMQSDKGSIPDRFSAQQFSDYHSELNMSSLELGDSALYFCASSLDRGQVGEQFFGPGTRLTVL.